The 13 T cell receptor beta chains below all came from one sample that was sequenced in a study of shared clonotypes between healthy human individuals. Using immunoSEQ multiplex PCR, the repertoire was profiled, and TCRdb retains in-frame clones only, with some absent. The sample shows approximately 640,000 clones, roughly 87% of them seen only once. Specimen: memory CD8+ T cells from PBMCs. Subset in this sample: CD45RO+ cells pooled with CCR7-negative TemRA cells. These receptors originate from a young man in good health. Some clones in this sample may be carry-over from other donors' samples.

The CDR3 coding sequence is TGTGCCAGCAGCGTTTTCACTAGCGGCCTATACAATGAGCAGTTCTTC. Amino acids: CASSVFTSGLYNEQFF. The chain uses TRBV9 and TRBJ2-1; 8 bases are a match to TRBD2. J lost 4 bases, V lost 2 bases, and 8 bases had no gene match. Germline loops: CDR1 SGDLS, CDR2 YYNGEE. This CDR3 comprises 16 residues.

The chain combines TRBV6-5 with TRBJ2-1; the D is unclear. Germline CDR1 MNHEY, CDR2 SVGAGI. V shed 6 bases and J shed 6 bases, with 18 bases lying between them. The CDR3 sequence is 15 residues long. The CDR3 region has the DNA TGTGCCAGCAGCACCGGACGGGTGGGATCCAATGAGCAGTTCTTC. Translated, it gives CASSTGRVGSNEQFF.

The rearrangement uses TRBV19 and TRBJ2-1, with 7 nucleotides matching TRBD2. The CDR3 totals 15 residues. The V gene's germline CDR1 is LNHDA and CDR2 SQIVND (reference sequence). V lost 6 bases and J lost 3; bases outside the gene matches: 8. This CDR3 is CASSPKGGVYNEQFF. CDR3 bases: TGTGCCAGTAGCCCTAAGGGAGGGGTCTACAATGAGCAGTTCTTC.

V and J are TRBV9 and TRBJ1-2; D gene uncertain. From germline, CDR1 is SGDLS and CDR2 YYNGEE. V was clipped by 0 bases and J by 0 bases, with 9 bases between them. The CDR3 extends over 15 amino acids. The CDR3 loop is CASSVVATPNYGYTF. DNA for the CDR3: TGTGCCAGCAGCGTAGTCGCAACTCCTAACTATGGCTACACCTTC.

This sequence joins TRBV11-2 and TRBJ2-7; D not certain. This CDR3 is built from 10 residues. The V gene lost 5 bases and the J gene lost 6 bases, with 5 bases spanning the gap. CDR1 is SGHAT and CDR2 is FQNNGV in the germline V gene. CDR3 residues: CASSAFEQYF. The CDR3 nucleotides read TGTGCCAGCAGCGCCTTCGAGCAGTACTTC. Full variable domain (remainder filled in from reference TRBV11-2 and TRBJ2-7): EAGVAQSPRYKIIEKRQSVAFWCNPISGHATLYWYQQILGQGPKLLIQFQNNGVVDDSQLPKDRFSAERLKGVDSTLKIQPAKLEDSAVYLCASSAFEQYFGPGTRLTVT.

CDR3 residues: CASSLDLGARTEAFF. The CDR3, as DNA: TGCGCCAGCAGCTTGGATCTTGGGGCTAGAACTGAAGCTTTCTTT. The genes are TRBV5-1 and TRBJ1-1; weak D call: TRBD1 (5 bases). CDR3 length: 15 residues. V gave up 0 bases and J gave up 5 bases, with 14 bases separating them. The germline V gene has CDR1 SGHRS and CDR2 YFSETQ.

This chain joins TRBV2 and TRBJ2-7, with TRBD1 identical over 7 bases. V trimming: 3 bases; J trimming: 5 bases; junction bases outside the gene matches: 7. This CDR3 has 14 residues. Germline CDR1 and CDR2: SNHLY and FYNNEI. This chain's CDR3 is CASSDNRGRDEQYF. In DNA form, the CDR3 reads TGTGCCAGCAGTGACAACAGGGGAAGGGACGAGCAGTACTTC.

A note on this clone: Additional DNA sequences in this sample encode the identical CDR3. J is TRBJ2-7 and V is TRBV28, with a possible D match to TRBD2 (5 bases). Germline CDR1 and CDR2: MDHEN and SYDVKM. The CDR3 runs to 10 residues. Trimming took 9 bases from V and 3 from J, leaving 6 bases between them. CDR3 nucleotides: TGTGCCAGTCGGGGCTACGAGCAGTACTTC. It yields the protein CASRGYEQYF.

This clone was seen once. The CDR3 region is CASSKRTGWNTEAFF. In nucleotides, the CDR3 is TGTGCCAGCAGTAAAAGAACAGGGTGGAACACTGAAGCTTTCTTT. This chain joins TRBV27 and TRBJ1-1; perhaps TRBD1 as D (6 bases). The V end was cut by 5 bases, the J end by 1 base, with 14 bases between. CDR3 length equals 15 residues. CDR1 is MNHEY, CDR2 SMNVEV, per germline (reference sequence).

V and J are TRBV11-2 and TRBJ2-5, with D unclear. V was trimmed by 3 bases and J by 5 bases, leaving 10 bases between them. This CDR3 has 13 residues. CDR1 and CDR2 (germline): SGHAT, FQNNGV. The CDR3 sequence is CASSFFARETQYF. CDR3 DNA: TGTGCCAGCAGCTTCTTCGCACGGGAGACCCAGTACTTC.

Turning to this clone: Other DNA sequences in the sample encode the same CDR3. The rearrangement uses TRBV27 and TRBJ2-7, with 10 nucleotides matching TRBD1. The CDR3 is 14 amino acids. The J segment lost 3 bases and the V segment lost 4 bases, leaving 3 bases of the junction unmatched. The V gene's germline CDR1 is MNHEY and CDR2 SMNVEV (reference sequence). The CDR3 sequence: CASSSDRGGYEQYF. CDR3 nucleotides: TGTGCCAGCAGTTCGGACAGGGGGGGCTACGAGCAGTACTTC.

The chain recombines TRBV28 with TRBJ1-5, with D unclear. Germline-derived CDR1 and CDR2 are MDHEN and SYDVKM. The V and J ends lost 5 bases and 2 bases respectively, with 7 bases between them. The CDR3 is 13 residues long. The CDR3 nucleotides read TGTGCCAGCAGTATCATGGGCAATCAGCCCCAGCATTTT. Translating it yields CASSIMGNQPQHF.

The table lists this clone with a few counts. The chain carries TRBV9 and TRBJ2-1; D is possibly TRBD1 (5 bases). V lost 4 bases and J lost 3, with 8 bases in between. Germline V CDR1 and CDR2: SGDLS, YYNGEE. The length of the CDR3 is 13 residues. In DNA form, the CDR3 reads TGTGCCAGCAGCCTGGACATCTACAATGAGCAGTTCTTC. It translates to CASSLDIYNEQFF. Variable domain in full (rest from reference TRBV9 and TRBJ2-1): DSGVTQTPKHLITATGQRVTLRCSPRSGDLSVYWYQQSLDQGLQFLIQYYNGEERAKGNILERFSAQQFPDLHSELNLSSLELGDSALYFCASSLDIYNEQFFGPGTRLTVL.